Reported below is one TCR beta chain. It lacks a known antigen. It has no much larger one-base neighbor in the sample; base qualities were not kept. This sample was included in a study of cytomegalovirus exposure and HLA in healthy donors (dated by TCRdb to the late 2010s). For the study in its entirety: According to an earlier analysis of several hundred of the donors, some 180 million T cells yielded over 90 million unique TCR beta sequences and around 280 Gb of sequence data. An early release that covered some 640 HLA-typed donors contained around 330 gigabases of sequencing data and 85 million to 100 million unique TCR sequences. Of the roughly 410 genotyped donors, over 80% were placed in the genetic ancestry cluster associated with self-reported Caucasian donors. The study aimed to test whether cataloging public T cell receptors could reveal signatures of past pathogen exposure. Using immunosequencing, the study profiled T cell repertoires from about 610 subjects and related those repertoires to cytomegalovirus serostatus. Besides the first cohort of approximately 670 subjects, a separate validation cohort made up of over 100 different subjects was used. High-throughput TCR immunosequencing, statistical association of individual TCRs with disease status, and machine learning were combined to predict cytomegalovirus infection status. In a later analysis, previously published TCR beta repertoires from several hundred donors were re-analyzed and high-resolution HLA genotyping was added so that TCR occurrence patterns could be studied. In the later analysis, no new phenotypic data were used to find candidate immune exposures; instead, reliance was placed on TCR beta sequences and their occurrence across donors. In an earlier analysis of over 550 of the donors, high-throughput TCR beta sequencing was used to judge whether each TCR beta V gene segment behaved as functional or pseudogenic. Donor age, sex, ethnicity and CMV serostatus were compiled together with the repertoire data. Genome-wide SNP genotypes for about 65% of the roughly 670 donors were used in a later genetic analysis, which treated that subset as a discovery cohort. All discovery cohort repertoires had been generated on a single sequencing platform. HLA typing included class I and class II loci at four-digit resolution. Typing coverage differed by locus: A, B, C, DRB1 and DQB1 were typed in about 620-630 donors, DQA1 in 500 to 550, DPA1 in some 610, and DPB1 in just under 490. A handful of DR-DQ haplotypes were handled as single units for association and clustering because linkage in the cohort was strong. Among 300 to 500 genotyped donors of the cohort, an average of roughly 230,000 unique TCR beta nucleotide sequences was sequenced per donor, of which approximately 18% were non-productive. Here is what the overall study found, with its caveats: The cohort was sequenced for TCR beta chains only, and without alpha or paired-chain data the features that could be detected were limited. When HLA alleles, especially DR and DQ, strongly co-occurred, attributing TCR associations to individual alleles was difficult. According to the authors, the approach could potentially be generalized to other disease states and immunological phenotypes. Roughly uniform sequencing depth across donors was assumed in presence/absence analyses, although this assumption may not hold. The study listed 150 to 200 TCR beta chains as associated with cytomegalovirus. Because counts were too low, roughly 16 rarely observed V segments, including chromosome 9 orphons, were excluded from the earlier analysis of under 650 of the donors. A further reported finding was that TCR beta sequences accurately predicted the HLA-A and HLA-B alleles for most subjects in the first cohort. Some IMGT-functional V segments, including TRBV6-2 and TRBV6-3, could not be told apart with the 87-base-pair reads, so those segments were excluded. Linkage disequilibrium might explain the correlated functional status among segregating V segments, but an unknown experimental factor could not be excluded. A cluster of highly shared sequence variants was judged likely to represent a technical artifact of the sequencing pipeline. A few of the identified cytomegalovirus-associated TCR beta chains were confirmed in vitro to be specific for cytomegalovirus antigens. While some public TCRs were present in many individuals, most TCR sequences turned up only very rarely across donors. Compared with the roughly 700-donor mean, donors in an Asian-associated ancestry cluster had fewer N-insertions in productive TCRs, according to a later genetic analysis. Cytomegalovirus status was reported to be diagnosed by the classifier with high specificity and sensitivity in both the original and validation cohorts. HLA typing was unavailable for some donors at each locus, so association tests used only the typed subset. An earlier analysis of some 590 of the donors showed that most TCR beta V segments appeared in productive rearrangements either about 90% or about 30% of the time, which broadly matched IMGT annotations. According to a later analysis, parvovirus B19, influenza, CMV and Epstein-Barr virus appeared linked to several top co-occurrence clusters. Immune exposure information for the cohort was limited to CMV serostatus. Specific HLA alleles were associated with 16,951 TCR beta sequences at a false discovery rate of 0.05 in a later analysis. In a later analysis, HLA-associated TCR beta chains were found to be more clonally expanded and to have lower generation probabilities than equally common non-associated chains. An association between a missense DCLRE1C variant and V-gene and J-gene trimming of TCR beta chains was found in a later genetic analysis and replicated in an independent cohort. According to a later analysis, most CMV-associated TCR beta chains appeared to be HLA-restricted, and the HLA associations seemed to be driven largely by CMV exposure. In a later analysis, TCR association rates were found to vary across HLA loci, with the most associated TCRs seen for DRB1 alleles and the fewest for HLA-C alleles.

In total, approximately 610 healthy bone marrow donors made up the cohort. Cohort members were all nominally healthy when sampled, although unrecorded immune exposures were likely present. The donor was CMV seronegative and was included in the group of a few hundred seronegative cohort members. A peripheral blood sample was collected from each donor, and TCR beta sequencing was performed on peripheral blood mononuclear cells. Genomic DNA was extracted from the blood cell samples with the Qiagen DNeasy Blood Extraction Kit. Libraries came from the immunoSEQ multiplex PCR assay. A mixture of 60 forward primers for TCR Vbeta segments and 13 reverse primers for TCR Jbeta segments was used in the multiplex PCR. The CDR3 region of rearranged TCR beta genes was amplified from genomic DNA with a multiplex PCR assay. On the Illumina HiSeq System, the amplified TCR beta libraries were sequenced as 87-base-pair reads. Regarding the original processing steps: A later analysis tallied around 80 million unique TCR beta chains across the 700 or so repertoires, and about 12 million of those chains were shared by two or more donors. To remove PCR and sequencing errors, raw reads were error-corrected and collapsed into unique sequences using a nearest-neighbor algorithm that merged closely related sequences. To assign V, D and J gene segments, CDR3 sequences were aligned to IMGT reference sequences. For a sequence to be retained, a match of at least six nucleotides was required to both a V gene segment and a J gene segment. Rearrangements were called productive when the CDR3 lacked stop codons and stayed in frame with V and J; all others were non-productive. CDR3 was defined by IMGT convention, running from the second conserved V-encoded cysteine to the conserved J-encoded phenylalanine. The earlier analysis of about 640 of the donors excluded any sequence lacking an unambiguous match to a single V gene segment. In an earlier analysis of 587 of the donors, a V segment was called functional when productive rearrangements were above 56.7%, and segregating when the standard deviation between donors exceeded 5%. A statistical classification framework was built to diagnose cytomegalovirus status from the catalog of TCR beta chain sequences. In a later analysis, V and J genes were assigned by comparing TCR nucleotide sequences against IMGT/GENE-DB human TR gene sequences. A later analysis assigned CDR3 sequences and most-parsimonious VDJ recombination scenarios with the TCRdist pipeline. In a later analysis, each TCR beta chain was defined by its CDR3 amino acid sequence together with its V-gene family, and reads without a unique V-gene family were excluded. To address suspected cross-contamination and a sequencing artifact, a later analysis removed some 620 highly shared, low-generation-probability nucleotide sequences. In a later analysis, a clonal expansion index for each public chain was calculated from normalized within-repertoire ranks of inferred template counts. Generation probabilities in a later analysis came from a VDJ recombination model fitted to out-of-frame rearrangements, and those results were checked against IGoR. In a later analysis, TCR-TCR, TCR-HLA and TCR-CMV co-occurrence was scored with hypergeometric tests, and a repertoire-size bias correction was applied to TCR pairs. A later analysis estimated false discovery rates by permuting HLA or CMV assignments 20 times. In a later analysis, co-occurring TCRs were grouped using DBSCAN, with TCRdist sequence similarity added in when clustering inside HLA-allele-positive subsets. Repertoires with fewer than 30,000 or more than 120,000 public chains were left out of co-occurrence clustering, as were four to six repertoires with anomalous nucleotide sharing. The clones in this table, taken by TCRdb from immuneACCESS, are in-frame only. Not every clone is retained; where verified, under half of the shortfall comes from an unresolved V gene, and the cause of the rest is unknown. V, J and clone size reflect that table, while D and trimming were determined from the DNA. Present in this sample are roughly 170,000 clones, roughly 80% of which were seen just once. Jointly, the top ten make up about 0.82% of the sample.

Trimming takes 3 bases from V and 3 bases from J, and the germline ends sit 12 bases apart. The CDR3 runs 14 residues from the cysteine to the phenylalanine. Only the CDR3 part of the read is kept: 42 bases, read in frame from the first base. The germline V gene supplies CDR1 KGHSH and CDR2 LQKENI. The sequence links TRBV18 to TRBJ2-7, and perhaps TRBD2 as D gene, on 6 matching bases. The specimen sequenced was PBMCs. The TCR originated in a young woman in good health and CMV-seronegative. The CDR3 here reads CASSPSAGSYEQYF. Here is the DNA: TGTGCCAGCTCACCCTCGGCGGGGAGCTACGAGCAGTACTTC.